Shown below are 8 T cell receptor beta chains from a single sample sequenced in a study of control samples from healthy donors and cancer patients (TCRdb year 2020). Receptors were amplified or captured by the immunoSEQ multiplex PCR assay. Here the immuneACCESS table is served through TCRdb, limited to in-frame sequences with V and J called. Missing clones are a known gap in these copies; in checked studies unresolved V genes cover under half, and the rest lacks a known reason. This sample gives 200,000 or so clones in total; just under 95% of them show up just once. Approximately 1.5% of the sample lies in the top ten. The sequencing input was blood. The receptors were sampled from a man in his forties or fifties in good health.

The chain links TRBV10-3 to TRBJ1-2; D remains unclear. Germline V CDR1 and CDR2: ENHRY, SYGVKD. V lost 3 bases and J 4 bases, leaving 9 bases between the germline ends. There are 13 residues in the CDR3. CDR3 sequence: CAISDPGGYGYTF. As DNA, the CDR3 is TGTGCCATCAGTGATCCGGGAGGCTATGGCTACACCTTC.

This rearrangement joins TRBV2 to TRBJ2-7, with D possibly matching TRBD1 (6 bases). The CDR3 totals 13 residues. CDR1 is SNHLY and CDR2 is FYNNEI in the germline V gene. Trimming took off 5 bases at V and 5 bases at J, with 13 bases between the two ends. CDR3 DNA: TGTGCCAGCAGTTATACAGGGACGAACGAGCAGTACTTC. This sequence encodes CASSYTGTNEQYF.

The chain combines TRBV2 with TRBJ2-7; D may correspond to TRBD1 or TRBD2 (6 bases each). The V gene's germline CDR1 is SNHLY and CDR2 FYNNEI. CDR3 length equals 13 residues. V was cut by 2 bases and J by 2 bases, with 7 bases left in between. DNA for the CDR3: TGTGCCAGCAGTGAACGGGGGCCCTACGAGCAGTACGTC. Translated: CASSERGPYEQYV.

Written as DNA, the CDR3 is TGTGCCAGCAGCCGTCTGGGCGGGGAGGATACGCAGTATTTT. It translates to CASSRLGGEDTQYF. This sequence joins TRBV3-1 (or the pseudogene TRBV3-2) and TRBJ2-3; possible D gene TRBD2, 6 bases. From germline, CDR1 is LGHDT and CDR2 YNNKEL (reference sequence). This CDR3 region has 14 residues. Deletions cut 4 bases from V and 6 bases from J, with 14 bases between.

The chain employs TRBV11-2 and TRBJ2-7, with 8 bases fitting TRBD2. Germline assignment: CDR1 SGHAT and CDR2 FQNNGV. Losses at the gene ends were 5 bases for V and 2 bases for J; bases not matched to a gene: 2. CDR3 size: 13 residues. DNA for the CDR3: TGTGCCAGCAGCGAGGGACTAGCCTACGAGCAGTACGTC. Protein: CASSEGLAYEQYV.

The chain links TRBV20-1 to TRBJ1-4; D may be TRBD1 (6 bases). The length of the CDR3 is 14 residues. V lost 3 bases and J lost 6, with 14 bases in between. Germline CDR1 reads DFQATT; CDR2 reads SNEGSKA (reference sequence). The chain's CDR3 is CSASLGGRDEKLFF. DNA of the CDR3: TGCAGTGCTAGTTTGGGGGGGCGCGATGAAAAACTGTTTTTT.

CDR3 in amino acids: CASSSTTGEQYV. As DNA, the CDR3 is TGTGCCAGCAGTTCGACCACCGGCGAGCAGTACGTC. V is TRBV28 and J is TRBJ2-7; D remains unclear. V was pared by 4 bases and J by 6 bases, with 10 bases between. Germline assignment: CDR1 MDHEN and CDR2 SYDVKM. The CDR3 length is 12 residues.

The rearrangement joins TRBV3-1 (or the pseudogene TRBV3-2) to TRBJ1-5, with a weak D call TRBD1 (6 bases). This CDR3 contains 15 residues. Germline values: CDR1 LGHDT, CDR2 YNNKEL (reference sequence). Trimming removed 4 bases from V and 4 bases from J, with 14 bases in between. The CDR3 DNA sequence: TGTGCCAGCAGCCCAACGTGGGGGCGAAATCAGCCCCAGCATTTT. It codes for CASSPTWGRNQPQHF.